The 17 T cell receptor beta chains presented below share a single source sample, sequenced in a study of shared clonotypes between healthy human individuals. TCRdb keeps only in-frame clones here, not all; method: immunoSEQ multiplex PCR. The data show roughly 2.6 million clones, approximately 92% seen once. The sequenced material came from naive CD4+ T cells sorted from blood. Subset described: CD45RA+ positively selected. Receptors were obtained from a man aged 18 to 29 in good health.

This clone was detected only once. The genes are TRBV5-1 and TRBJ2-1, with D maybe TRBD1 (5 bases). The CDR3 totals 14 residues. V dropped 2 bases and J dropped 2 bases, with 8 bases sitting between them. Germline V CDR1 and CDR2: SGHRS, YFSETQ. In nucleotides, the CDR3 is TGCGCCAGCAGCTTACAACAGGCCTACAATGAGCAGTTCTTC. Its protein is CASSLQQAYNEQFF.

This clone was seen a few times. This chain uses TRBV9 with TRBJ2-2, with TRBD1 matching over 10 bases. The CDR3 loop spans 15 amino acids. CDR1 and CDR2 (germline): SGDLS, YYNGEE. V lost 0 bases to trimming and J lost 5 bases; unmatched junction nucleotides: 1. Here the CDR3 DNA reads TGTGCCAGCAGCGTAGGGGACAGGGGTACCGGGGAGCTGTTTTTT. Its protein product is CASSVGDRGTGELFF.

CDR3 DNA sequence: TGTGCCAGCAGTTTTGGGACAGTAAACCAAGAGACCCAGTACTTC. Its translation: CASSFGTVNQETQYF. The rearrangement uses TRBV6-6 and TRBJ2-5, with TRBD1 identical over 7 bases. This CDR3 has 15 amino acids. Germline V gene sequence: CDR1 MNHNY, CDR2 SVGAGI (reference sequence). J lost 0 bases, V lost 4 bases, and 5 bases had no gene match.

The chain carries TRBV5-5 and TRBJ2-7; no clear D. The CDR3 is 13 amino acids. Germline V gene sequence: CDR1 SGHKS, CDR2 YYEKEE (reference sequence). The V and J ends lost 4 bases and 1 base respectively, with 9 bases between them. The CDR3 spells CASSPGISYEQYF. Here the CDR3 DNA reads TGTGCCAGCAGCCCGGGTATATCCTACGAGCAGTACTTC.

This chain connects TRBV6-1 to TRBJ2-5; 7 nucleotides line up with TRBD1. J was trimmed by 3 bases and V by 5 bases; bases with no gene match: 6. Germline-derived CDR1 and CDR2 are MNHNS and SASEGT. The CDR3 runs 14 residues. The DNA of the CDR3 is TGTGCCAGCAGTTTACAAGGGACAGAAGAGACCCAGTACTTC. Translating gives CASSLQGTEETQYF.

The chain links TRBV6-1 to TRBJ2-3; D perhaps matches TRBD1 (7 bases). CDR1 and CDR2 from the germline V gene are MNHNS and SASEGT. Trimming stripped 4 bases from V and 10 bases from J, with 12 bases between. The CDR3 is 12 residues long. The chain's CDR3 is CASSVDREAQYF. In DNA form, the CDR3 reads TGTGCCAGCAGTGTTGACAGGGAGGCGCAGTATTTT.

Details on this clone: One junction end disagrees with the germline gene, perhaps due to a read error. The CDR3 DNA follows: TGTGCCACCAGCAGAGATCCCCGGGAGAGCCAGTACTTC. This gives the protein CATSRDPRESQYF. The chain carries TRBV15 and TRBJ2-5; TRBD2 is a possible D gene (6 bases). CDR1 is LNHNV and CDR2 is YYDKDF in the germline V gene (reference sequence). CDR3 size: 13 residues.

The V call is TRBV10-3, the J call TRBJ2-2, with 7 bases lining up with TRBD1. This CDR3 region has 15 residues. CDR1 is ENHRY and CDR2 is SYGVKD in the germline V gene. After removal of 6 bases from V and 3 bases from J, the junction contained 7 bases not matched to a gene. The CDR3 loop reads CAISDRQGDTGELFF. In DNA, the CDR3 is TGTGCCATCAGCGATAGACAGGGTGACACCGGGGAGCTGTTTTTT.

The chain couples TRBV5-8 to TRBJ1-5; D ambiguous. The CDR3 loop spans 12 amino acids. V was pared by 4 bases and J by 5 bases, with 7 bases between. Germline values: CDR1 SGHTS, CDR2 YDEGEE. CDR3 DNA sequence: TGTGCCAGCAGCAGAACTTATCAGCCCCAGCATTTT. Protein product: CASSRTYQPQHF.

The CDR3 DNA sequence: TGTGCCAGCAGTGAAGGGTGGGAGAGGGATCGCGAGCAGTACTTC. Residues: CASSEGWERDREQYF. The chain uses TRBV6-1 and TRBJ2-7; a possible D gene is TRBD2 (5 bases). CDR1 is MNHNS, CDR2 SASEGT, per germline. Deletions cut 1 base from V and 6 bases from J, with 16 bases between. This CDR3 region has 15 residues.

J is TRBJ2-3 and V is TRBV2, with D possibly being TRBD1 (5 bases). Looked up from germline, CDR1 is SNHLY and CDR2 is FYNNEI. The CDR3 is 14 residues long. With 6 bases removed from V and 1 base from J, the gap between germline ends came to 11 bases. The CDR3: CASRGDSGTDTQYF. Here the CDR3 DNA reads TGTGCCAGCAGAGGGGATTCGGGCACAGATACGCAGTATTTT.

On this clone itself: Other nucleotide sequences from this sample produce the same CDR3. The rearrangement links TRBV5-1 to TRBJ1-4, with 7 bases identical to TRBD1. This CDR3 is built from 13 residues. Trimming cost V 2 bases and J 7 bases; bases outside gene matches: 2. Germline loops: CDR1 SGHRS, CDR2 YFSETQ. The CDR3 bases are TGCGCCAGCAGCTTAGGGGGCGGTGAAAAACTGTTTTTT. Translation: CASSLGGGEKLFF. The variable domain in full, with the rest retrieved from reference TRBV5-1 and TRBJ1-4, is KAGVTQTPRYLIKTRGQQVTLSCSPISGHRSVSWYQQTPGQGLQFLFEYFSETQRNKGNFPGRFSGRQFSNSRSEMNVSTLELGDSALYLCASSLGGGEKLFFGSGTQLSVL.

V is TRBV21-1 and J is TRBJ2-7; the table assigns TRBD2, which was not confirmed against the DNA. TRBV21-1 is a listed pseudogene. This CDR3 has 16 residues. The CDR3: CASSKEVAGKTYEQYF. The CDR3 nucleotides are TGTGCCAGCAGCAAAGAAGTAGCGGGAAAAACCTACGAGCAGTACTTC.

The rearrangement links TRBV4-1 to TRBJ2-7, with 9 bases lining up with TRBD2. The ends lost 3 bases at V and 1 base at J; junction bases unmatched: 4. This CDR3 is built from 15 residues. CDR1 is MGHRA, CDR2 YSYEKL, per germline. The CDR3 region has the DNA TGCGCCAGCAGCCAGGGGAGCGGGGGGTCCTACGAGCAGTACTTC. This encodes CASSQGSGGSYEQYF.

The chain couples TRBV6-6 to TRBJ2-2; the match to TRBD2 covers 7 bases. Germline V gene data show CDR1 as MNHNY and CDR2 as SVGAGI (reference sequence). V shed 6 bases, J shed 6 bases, and the junction held 4 bases outside the gene matches. CDR3 length: 13 residues. The CDR3 loop is CASRLAGSGELFF. CDR3 in DNA: TGTGCCAGCAGATTAGCGGGTTCCGGGGAGCTGTTTTTT.

The chain combines TRBV19 with TRBJ2-4; D is unresolved. The CDR3 loop spans 15 amino acids. The germline CDR1 and CDR2 sequences are LNHDA and SQIVND (reference sequence). Trimming cost V 1 base and J 5 bases, with 12 bases left between them. CDR3 region: CASSIGSTVQNIQYF. The CDR3 nucleotides read TGTGCCAGTAGTATAGGAAGTACCGTTCAAAACATTCAGTACTTC.

Concerning this clone: Other nucleotide sequences in the sample specify the same CDR3. The rearrangement joins TRBV11-2 to TRBJ2-7; 11 bases are a match to TRBD2. This CDR3 contains 15 residues. J was trimmed by 6 bases and V by 1 base; bases with no gene match: 5. Germline assignment: CDR1 SGHAT and CDR2 FQNNGV. The CDR3 loop reads CASSLVGLAGGEQYF. The CDR3 bases are TGTGCCAGCAGCTTAGTAGGGCTAGCGGGAGGCGAGCAGTACTTC.